The T cell receptor (beta chain) described here comes from a study of control samples from healthy donors and cancer patients. This clone was recorded only once. The assay was immunoSEQ multiplex PCR, and TCRdb's table has in-frame clones only and misses some. The sample contains around 100,000 clones, around 90% of which appear only once. Sample: blood. The sequence came from a woman aged 18-29 years in good health.

The CDR3: CASSYLLDSQAGANVLTF. CDR3 in DNA: TGCGCCAGCAGCTATCTATTGGACAGTCAAGCTGGGGCCAACGTCCTGACTTTC. V gene TRBV5-1 combines with J gene TRBJ2-6; TRBD1 might be the D (6 bases). Trimming took off 3 bases at V and 2 bases at J, with 18 bases between the two ends. CDR3 length: 18 amino acids. CDR1 and CDR2 (germline): SGHRS, YFSETQ. Full variable domain (remainder filled in from reference TRBV5-1 and TRBJ2-6): KAGVTQTPRYLIKTRGQQVTLSCSPISGHRSVSWYQQTPGQGLQFLFEYFSETQRNKGNFPGRFSGRQFSNSRSEMNVSTLELGDSALYLCASSYLLDSQAGANVLTFGAGSRLTVL.